These 5 T cell receptor beta chains came from one sample sequenced in a study of T-cell reconstitution after alpha-beta-depleted transplantation in children. The library targeted TCRbeta and was prepared with unique molecular identifiers. TCRdb recomputed calls from the PCR reads with MiXCR, one row per CDR3 protein. The data contain about 980,000 distinct CDR3 sequences, roughly 29% of them seen just once; the ten biggest clones take up over 25%. The specimen comprised PBMCs, mostly from graft donor cells, sampled 360 days after TCRalphabeta/CD19-depleted stem cell transplant. Receptors originate from a boy in the first two years of life who had a stem cell transplant for SCID, so the T cells may come from the graft donor.

This clonotype showed up many times. This chain connects TRBV12-3 or TRBV12-4 to TRBJ2-5, with 9 bases lining up with TRBD2. J lost 4 bases, V lost 6 bases, and 6 bases had no gene match. CDR3 length: 14 residues. CDR3 sequence (DNA): TGTGCCAGCAGCCTCCGCGGGGGGGGAGAGACCCAGTACTTC. Translated: CASSLRGGGETQYF.

This clonotype occurred a few times. J is TRBJ2-1 and V is TRBV5-5; D could derive from TRBD1 or TRBD2 (5 bases each). The CDR3 length is 17 residues. Trimming took 0 bases from V and 0 from J, leaving 13 bases between them. Germline values: CDR1 SGHKS, CDR2 YYEKEE (reference sequence). CDR3 protein: CASSLGWGISSYNEQFF. The CDR3 nucleotides read TGTGCCAGCAGCTTGGGCTGGGGGATTAGCTCCTACAATGAGCAGTTCTTC.

This clonotype turned up a few times. This CDR3 is CASSQVKGLAFREQYF. CDR3 coding DNA: TGCGCCAGCAGCCAAGTAAAGGGACTAGCGTTTCGGGAGCAGTACTTC. The rearrangement uses TRBV4-1 and TRBJ2-7, with TRBD2 identical over 10 bases. The trim removed 1 base at V and 7 bases at J, leaving 10 bases unmatched. Germline V gene lookup returns CDR1 MGHRA and CDR2 YSYEKL. This CDR3 has 16 amino acids.

The chain recombines TRBV21-1 with TRBJ2-7; the table calls TRBD2, which could not be checked here. TRBV21-1 is a listed pseudogene. The CDR3 sequence is 16 residues long. In nucleotides, the CDR3 is TGTGCCAGCAGCAAAGAAGGGCACGCACCTTCCTACGAGCAGTACTTC. Its protein product is CASSKEGHAPSYEQYF.

The chain has TRBV12-3 or TRBV12-4 and TRBJ2-3, with unresolved D. Trimming left V 3 bases short and J 2 bases short, with 6 bases between. There are 13 residues in the CDR3. The CDR3: CASSFGNTDTQYF. In nucleotides, the CDR3 is TGTGCCAGCAGTTTTGGGAACACAGATACGCAGTATTTT.